The 24 T cell receptor beta chains below were found in one sample sequenced in a study of cytomegalovirus exposure and HLA in healthy donors. Repertoires were generated with immunoSEQ multiplex PCR, while TCRdb's copy carries only in-frame clones and drops some. The data hold 150,000 to 200,000 clones, with 80% to 90% observed a single time. The sequenced material came from PBMCs. The receptor set was obtained from a woman in her twenties or thirties in good health and CMV-seropositive.

This chain's CDR3 is CASSRYRDISEKLFF. The CDR3 DNA reads as TGTGCCAGCAGTCGCTACAGGGATATTAGTGAAAAACTGTTTTTT. The gene calls are TRBV6-5 and TRBJ1-4; possibly TRBD1 for D (6 bases). V lost 5 bases, J lost 7 bases, and 17 bases lay in between. This CDR3 has 15 residues. Looked up from germline, CDR1 is MNHEY and CDR2 is SVGAGI.

The sample holds one count of this clone. The chain couples TRBV6-5 to TRBJ1-1; 7 bases are shared with TRBD1. Trimming removed 6 bases from V and 4 bases from J; junction bases left unmatched: 2. Germline V gene lookup returns CDR1 MNHEY and CDR2 SVGAGI. The CDR3 runs 12 residues. In DNA, the CDR3 is TGTGCCAGCAGACAGGGGAGCACTGAAGCTTTCTTT. Translation gives CASRQGSTEAFF.

The chain is built from TRBV2 and TRBJ2-1, with 10 bases matching TRBD2. The CDR3 sequence is 14 residues long. Germline CDR1 is SNHLY and CDR2 is FYNNEI. The V and J ends lost 4 bases and 6 bases, in that order; junction bases with no gene match: 3. The DNA of the CDR3 is TGTGCCAGCAGTGCCCTAGCGGGAGTCAATGAGCAGTTCTTC. This codes for CASSALAGVNEQFF. The complete variable domain, with remaining parts taken from reference TRBV2 and TRBJ2-1, reads EPEVTQTPSHQVTQMGQEVILRCVPISNHLYFYWYRQILGQKVEFLVSFYNNEISEKSEIFDDQFSVERPDGSNFTLKIRSTKLEDSAMYFCASSALAGVNEQFFGPGTRLTVL.

The chain is built from TRBV9 and TRBJ2-7, with D maybe TRBD2 (6 bases). Looked up from germline, CDR1 is SGDLS and CDR2 is YYNGEE. This CDR3 region has 15 residues. Trimming shortened V by 4 bases and J by 4 bases, and 18 bases separated the two germline ends. CDR3: CASSRATGGIYEQYF. CDR3 DNA: TGTGCCAGCAGCCGTGCGACCGGGGGAATTTACGAGCAGTACTTC.

The J gene is TRBJ2-3, the V gene TRBV27; 10 positions agree with TRBD1. Germline V lookup: CDR1 MNHEY, CDR2 SMNVEV (reference sequence). V shed 6 bases, J shed 2 bases, and the junction held 5 bases outside the gene matches. CDR3 length: 15 residues. The CDR3 DNA is TGTGCCAGCAGCCGGGGACAGGGGTACACAGATACGCAGTATTTT. Its translation: CASSRGQGYTDTQYF.

The chain links TRBV28 to TRBJ2-2, with D maybe TRBD1 (6 bases). Trimming left V 2 bases short and J 0 bases short, with 7 bases between. The CDR3 has 15 amino acids. Germline V gives CDR1 MDHEN, CDR2 SYDVKM. Written as DNA, the CDR3 is TGTGCCAGCAGTTTACCAGGGGCGAACACCGGGGAGCTGTTTTTT. As protein: CASSLPGANTGELFF.

The chain employs TRBV10-3 and TRBJ2-3; possibly TRBD2 for D (5 bases). The CDR3 totals 17 residues. Germline lookup yields CDR1 ENHRY and CDR2 SYGVKD. V gave up 2 bases and J gave up 1 base, with 16 bases separating them. The CDR3 here is CAISEPQSGNGTDTQYF. The DNA of the CDR3 is TGTGCCATCAGTGAGCCACAATCGGGGAATGGCACAGATACGCAGTATTTT.

This clone appeared a few times. V gene TRBV7-3 combines with J gene TRBJ2-7, with 7 bases that match TRBD1. CDR3 size: 13 residues. Trimming took 5 bases from V and 5 from J; bases not matched to a gene: 6. CDR1 is SGHTA, CDR2 FQGTGA, per germline. DNA of the CDR3: TGTGCCAGCAGCCCGACAGGGTACCACGAGCAGTACTTC. It specifies CASSPTGYHEQYF.

The chain uses TRBV27 and TRBJ1-1; weak D call: TRBD1 (5 bases). Germline lookup yields CDR1 MNHEY and CDR2 SMNVEV (reference sequence). This CDR3 has 14 amino acids. V was clipped by 5 bases and J by 11 bases, with 21 bases between them. The CDR3 coding sequence is TGTGCCAGCAGTCACCGACAGAAAACCCAGGAGGCTTTCTTT. Translating gives CASSHRQKTQEAFF.

The J gene is TRBJ2-7, the V gene TRBV18, with 9 bases fitting TRBD2. CDR3 size: 14 residues. Germline trimming cut 5 bases from V and 4 bases from J; bases unmatched to any gene: 6. The germline V gene encodes CDR1 KGHSH and CDR2 LQKENI. CDR3 in DNA: TGTGCCAGCTCATTAGCGGGAGAATCTTACGAGCAGTACTTC. As protein: CASSLAGESYEQYF.

CDR3 in amino acids: CASSSDDSYEQYF. The CDR3 DNA sequence: TGCGCCAGCAGCTCGGATGACAGCTACGAGCAGTACTTC. The chain recombines TRBV5-1 with TRBJ2-7; perhaps TRBD1 as D (5 bases). The CDR3 is 13 residues long. Germline loops: CDR1 SGHRS, CDR2 YFSETQ. V was clipped by 3 bases and J by 3 bases, with 10 bases between them.

CDR3 nucleotide sequence: TGTGCCAGCAGCTCGGGGGGACTCGCCTACGAGCAGTACTTC. The encoded protein is CASSSGGLAYEQYF. J is TRBJ2-7 and V is TRBV7-2; 7 bases are shared with TRBD2. The germline V gene encodes CDR1 SGHTA and CDR2 FQGNSA. This CDR3 has 14 amino acids. The trim removed 4 bases at V and 2 bases at J, leaving 5 bases unmatched.

V usage is TRBV5-1 and J usage is TRBJ1-2; 9 bases match TRBD1. Trimming took 3 bases from V and 8 from J; bases not matched to a gene: 8. Germline CDR1 and CDR2: SGHRS and YFSETQ. This CDR3 comprises 14 residues. The DNA for the CDR3 is TGCGCCAGCAGCTGGCCGGGACAGGGAGAGGGCTACACCTTC. Translation: CASSWPGQGEGYTF.

The chain is built from TRBV15 and TRBJ2-7; 11 bases agree with TRBD2. This CDR3 has 15 amino acids. With V trimmed by 6 bases and J by 5 bases, 9 bases remained unmatched. Germline V gene data show CDR1 as LNHNV and CDR2 as YYDKDF (reference sequence). CDR3 DNA sequence: TGTGCCACCAGGGTAGCTAGCGGGAGGTCCCACGAGCAGTACTTC. Its translation is CATRVASGRSHEQYF.

The V and J genes are TRBV6-1 and TRBJ1-1; perhaps TRBD1 as D (6 bases). Trimming removed 3 bases from V and 0 bases from J, with 17 bases in between. The CDR3 is 17 residues long. The germline gives CDR1 MNHNS, CDR2 SASEGT. DNA of the CDR3: TGTGCCAGCAGTGACCCGGGACATAGGAACATGAACACTGAAGCTTTCTTT. This sequence encodes CASSDPGHRNMNTEAFF.

The chain recombines TRBV28 with TRBJ1-2; D perhaps matches TRBD1 (6 bases). This CDR3 contains 16 residues. Trimming took off 3 bases at V and 3 bases at J, with 17 bases between the two ends. The germline V gene encodes CDR1 MDHEN and CDR2 SYDVKM. CDR3 nucleotides: TGTGCCAGCAGTTTCGGTGCAGGGGTTGTTCACTATGGCTACACCTTC. Translation gives CASSFGAGVVHYGYTF.

V gene TRBV9 combines with J gene TRBJ2-5, with TRBD1 matching over 9 bases. Germline V gene sequence: CDR1 SGDLS, CDR2 YYNGEE. The trim removed 4 bases at V and 3 bases at J, leaving 7 bases unmatched. The CDR3 runs to 15 residues. For the CDR3, the DNA is TGTGCCAGCAGCAACACAGGGGGCTCGGAAGAGACCCAGTACTTC. Translating gives CASSNTGGSEETQYF.

The chain couples TRBV4-1 to TRBJ2-7; 15 positions match TRBD2. After removal of 0 bases from V and 3 bases from J, the junction contained 6 bases not matched to a gene. The V gene's germline CDR1 is MGHRA and CDR2 YSYEKL. The CDR3 has 18 amino acids. CDR3 region: CASSQDGGLAGGIYEQYF. CDR3 sequence (DNA): TGCGCCAGCAGCCAAGATGGAGGACTAGCGGGGGGGATCTACGAGCAGTACTTC.

The rearrangement uses TRBV5-6 and TRBJ2-7; 8 bases fit TRBD2. There are 16 residues in the CDR3. J lost 5 bases, V lost 0 bases, and 10 bases had no gene match. Germline CDR1 and CDR2: SGHDT and YYEEEE. The CDR3 protein is CASSLGAGGTKDEQYF. As DNA, the CDR3 is TGTGCCAGCAGCTTGGGGGCGGGAGGAACTAAGGACGAGCAGTACTTC. Full variable domain (missing parts from reference TRBV5-6 and TRBJ2-7): DAGVTQSPTHLIKTRGQQVTLRCSPKSGHDTVSWYQQALGQGPQFIFQYYEEEERQRGNFPDRFSGHQFPNYSSELNVNALLLGDSALYLCASSLGAGGTKDEQYFGPGTRLTVT.

This rearrangement joins TRBV10-3 to TRBJ2-2; maybe TRBD1 (5 bases). The germline V gene has CDR1 ENHRY and CDR2 SYGVKD. V was trimmed by 7 bases and J by 1 base, leaving 10 bases between them. The CDR3 sequence is 14 residues long. Here the CDR3 reads CAIKGAENTGELFF. DNA of the CDR3: TGTGCCATCAAAGGGGCGGAGAACACCGGGGAGCTGTTTTTT.

The chain uses TRBV7-9 and TRBJ2-1; 9 bases align to TRBD2. Germline trimming cut 5 bases from V and 7 bases from J; bases unmatched to any gene: 12. This CDR3 has 16 amino acids. Per germline, CDR1 SEHNR and CDR2 FQNEAQ (reference sequence). CDR3 sequence reads: CASSNVGLAGRNEQFF. In nucleotides, the CDR3 is TGTGCCAGCAGCAACGTGGGGCTAGCGGGAAGGAATGAGCAGTTCTTC.

The chain links TRBV6-6 to TRBJ2-7, with TRBD2 matching over 8 bases. In germline, CDR1 is MNHNY, CDR2 SVGAGI (reference sequence). The V segment lost 7 bases and the J segment 2 bases; nucleotides outside the gene matches: 7. The CDR3 loop spans 14 amino acids. CDR3 in amino acids: CASTYSGVTYEQYF. The CDR3 nucleotides read TGTGCCAGCACCTATAGCGGGGTTACCTACGAGCAGTACTTC.

This chain uses TRBV28 with TRBJ1-5; D uncertain. The CDR3 loop spans 13 amino acids. Trimming shortened V by 5 bases and J by 1 base, and 6 bases separated the two germline ends. Per the germline V gene, CDR1 is MDHEN and CDR2 is SYDVKM. The DNA for the CDR3 is TGTGCCAGCAGTCCTGTGAGCAATCAGCCCCAGCATTTT. Translated: CASSPVSNQPQHF.

The chain employs TRBV18 and TRBJ2-3; D is ambiguous. The germline gives CDR1 KGHSH, CDR2 LQKENI. The V end lost 1 base, the J end lost 0 bases, and 8 bases lay between the germline ends. This CDR3 spans 15 amino acids. The CDR3 loop is CASSPRSVSTDTQYF. DNA of the CDR3: TGTGCCAGCTCACCACGCAGCGTAAGCACAGATACGCAGTATTTT. The full variable domain, in which reference TRBV18 and TRBJ2-3 provide the parts outside the CDR3, is NAGVMQNPRHLVRRRGQEARLRCSPMKGHSHVYWYRQLPEEGLKFMVYLQKENIIDESGMPKERFSAEFPKEGPSILRIQQVVRGDSAAYFCASSPRSVSTDTQYFGPGTRLTVL.